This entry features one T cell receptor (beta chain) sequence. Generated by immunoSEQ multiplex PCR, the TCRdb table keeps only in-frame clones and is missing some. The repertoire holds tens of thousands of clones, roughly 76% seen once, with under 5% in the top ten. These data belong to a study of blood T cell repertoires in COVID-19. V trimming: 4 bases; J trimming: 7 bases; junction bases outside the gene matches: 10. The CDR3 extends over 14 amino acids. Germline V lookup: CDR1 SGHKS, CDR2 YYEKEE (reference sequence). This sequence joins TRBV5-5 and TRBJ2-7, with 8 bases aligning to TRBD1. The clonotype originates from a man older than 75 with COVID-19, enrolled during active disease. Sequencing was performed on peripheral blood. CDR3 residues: CASSQDRGVWEQYF. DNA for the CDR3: TGTGCCAGCAGCCAAGACAGGGGAGTATGGGAGCAGTACTTC.